The clone carrying this TCR beta chain was seen more than once but under ten times. Its antigen remains unknown. This sample is drawn from a study of CD8+ T cells in alopecia areata. Trimming removed 4 bases at V and 5 bases at J, with 8 bases between. The CDR3 extends over 12 amino acids. Per the germline V gene, CDR1 is LNHDA and CDR2 is SQIVND (reference sequence). cDNA prepared by RNA extraction and subsequent reverse transcription served as the template for sequencing. Profiling relied on immunoSEQ multiplex PCR, and the TCRdb table lists in-frame clones only, not all of them. The data hold roughly 210,000 clones, with less than 50% observed a single time. Treatment defined: oral pan-JAK inhibitor, 5-10 mg twice daily. Study findings and constraints: Uncertainty about whether baseline CD8+ expansion is linked to response remains, with one nonresponder.

This chain uses TRBV19 with TRBJ1-2; the D is unclear. This material consisted of CD4+ T cells sorted from blood, taken at approximately week 36, from a patient treated with tofacitinib. The TCR comes from a human donor with alopecia areata. The CDR3 DNA reads TGTGCCAGTAGTACCGGAGATTATGGCTACACCTTC. It codes for CASSTGDYGYTF.